What follows are 20 T cell receptor beta chains derived from one specimen sequenced in a study of blood T cell repertoires in COVID-19. Measured with immunoSEQ multiplex PCR; TCRdb has only the in-frame clones, and not every one. The data contain approximately 280,000 clones, roughly 91% of them singletons. The sample comprised PBMCs or T cells enriched from blood (not recorded which). These receptors were taken from a woman in her sixties who had recovered from COVID-19.

The V gene is TRBV6-5, the J gene TRBJ1-6; TRBD1 might be the D (6 bases). Germline V CDR1 and CDR2: MNHEY, SVGAGI. The CDR3 spans 14 residues. V lost 5 bases, J lost 7 bases, and 12 bases lay in between. The CDR3 loop reads CASSTWTENSPLHF. DNA for the CDR3: TGTGCCAGCAGTACTTGGACAGAGAATTCACCCCTCCACTTT.

The rearrangement joins TRBV21-1 to TRBJ1-4; TRBD1, the table's D call, was not compared with the DNA. TRBV21-1 is an annotated pseudogene. The CDR3 contains 15 residues. In DNA, the CDR3 is TGTGCCAGCAGCAAACCCGGCAGGGGAAATGAAAAACTGTTTTTT. Amino acid sequence: CASSKPGRGNEKLFF.

The chain recombines TRBV6-5 with TRBJ1-1; perhaps TRBD1 as D (6 bases). Germline loops: CDR1 MNHEY, CDR2 SVGAGI. Trimming left V 6 bases short and J 4 bases short, with 15 bases between. The CDR3 has 14 residues. The CDR3 DNA follows: TGTGCCAGCAGCCCGCGGGGGCGGCTCACTGAAGCTTTCTTT. It translates to CASSPRGRLTEAFF.

The chain employs TRBV5-1 and TRBJ2-1, with D uncertain. This CDR3 region has 15 residues. V was shortened by 4 bases and J by 7 bases, with 18 bases between the two germline ends. Germline assignment: CDR1 SGHRS and CDR2 YFSETQ. CDR3 nucleotide sequence: TGCGCCAGCAGCCCTATGGCGGCTCTCGGGAATGAGCAGTTCTTC. Residues: CASSPMAALGNEQFF.

The chain has TRBV4-1 and TRBJ2-7, with D perhaps matching TRBD2 (5 bases). From germline, CDR1 is MGHRA and CDR2 YSYEKL. V lost 0 bases to trimming and J lost 7 bases, with 19 bases between them. The CDR3 contains 16 residues. The CDR3 loop reads CASSQDKGLAAWEQYF. The DNA of the CDR3 is TGCGCCAGCAGCCAAGATAAAGGCCTAGCAGCTTGGGAGCAGTACTTC.

This rearrangement joins TRBV18 to TRBJ1-4; 7 bases line up with TRBD1. V shed 0 bases, J shed 8 bases, and the junction held 3 bases outside the gene matches. There are 14 residues in the CDR3. The germline CDR1 and CDR2 sequences are KGHSH and LQKENI. The CDR3 DNA is TGTGCCAGCTCACCACCGACAGGGAGAGAAAAACTGTTTTTT. Translated, it gives CASSPPTGREKLFF.

The chain combines TRBV29-1 with TRBJ2-1; 13 bases map to TRBD2. J lost 9 bases, V lost 6 bases, and 5 bases had no gene match. Germline values: CDR1 SQVTM, CDR2 ANQGSEA. The CDR3 spans 13 residues. The CDR3 region is CSVGTSGIAEQFF. The CDR3, as DNA: TGCAGCGTAGGGACTAGCGGGATAGCTGAGCAGTTCTTC.

The chain has TRBV5-1 and TRBJ1-2; TRBD1 agrees at 7 bases. After removal of 2 bases from V and 8 bases from J, the junction contained 6 bases not matched to a gene. Germline V gene sequence: CDR1 SGHRS, CDR2 YFSETQ. This CDR3 has 13 residues. Written as DNA, the CDR3 is TGCGCCAGCAGCTTCTATCCGACAGGGGGCTACACCTTC. It yields the protein CASSFYPTGGYTF.

This clone showed up just a few times. V gene TRBV27 combines with J gene TRBJ1-6; 7 bases fit TRBD1. From germline, CDR1 is MNHEY and CDR2 SMNVEV (reference sequence). This CDR3 has 16 residues. With 6 bases clipped from V and 7 bases from J, the junction kept 12 bases outside the gene matches. As DNA, the CDR3 is TGTGCCAGCAGCCGGGGACCGGGACAGTCGAATTCACCCCTCCACTTT. The encoded protein is CASSRGPGQSNSPLHF.

J is TRBJ2-3 and V is TRBV5-1; TRBD1 aligns across 7 bases. Unmatched junction bases numbered 4, after V lost 4 bases and J lost 2 bases. The CDR3 loop spans 14 amino acids. In germline, CDR1 is SGHRS, CDR2 YFSETQ. CDR3 nucleotides: TGCGCCAGCAGCCGGGACAGCCCCACAGATACGCAGTATTTT. The encoded protein is CASSRDSPTDTQYF.

This clone appeared once. The V gene is TRBV7-8, the J gene TRBJ1-5; 7 bases match TRBD1. The CDR3 extends over 15 amino acids. The junction had 7 bases not matched to a gene; V was cut back by 1 base and J by 7 bases. From germline, CDR1 is SGHVS and CDR2 FQNEAQ. CDR3 DNA sequence: TGTGCCAGCAGCTTAGTTTCCAGGGGGAGCCAGCCCCAGCATTTT. Protein: CASSLVSRGSQPQHF.

This clone occurred a few times. The V gene is TRBV24-1, the J gene TRBJ2-2, with D maybe TRBD2 (5 bases). The CDR3 covers 15 residues. Trimming stripped 3 bases from V and 6 bases from J, with 13 bases between. The germline gives CDR1 KGHDR, CDR2 SFDVKD. CDR3 residues: CATSDSGWVAGELFF. The CDR3 nucleotides read TGTGCCACCAGTGATAGCGGTTGGGTCGCCGGGGAGCTGTTTTTT.

The genes are TRBV4-1 and TRBJ1-1; 8 bases fit TRBD1. This CDR3 spans 16 amino acids. CDR1 MGHRA and CDR2 YSYEKL come from the germline V gene. With V trimmed by 1 base and J by 1 base, 5 bases remained unmatched. The CDR3, as DNA: TGCGCCAGCAGCCAAGTTCCCGGACAGGGGAACACTGAAGCTTTCTTT. As protein: CASSQVPGQGNTEAFF.

This chain links TRBV6-1 with TRBJ2-2; weak D call: TRBD2 (6 bases). The CDR3 is 15 amino acids. Germline V gene sequence: CDR1 MNHNS, CDR2 SASEGT. The V gene lost 1 base and the J gene lost 5 bases, with 11 bases spanning the gap. CDR3 sequence (DNA): TGTGCCAGCAGTGAAGGAATAGCGGTTACCGGGGAGCTGTTTTTT. It yields the protein CASSEGIAVTGELFF.

The chain links TRBV6-5 to TRBJ2-1, with 9 bases matching TRBD1. The CDR3 consists of 15 residues. Germline V gene lookup returns CDR1 MNHEY and CDR2 SVGAGI. J lost 8 bases, V lost 9 bases, and 14 bases had no gene match. CDR3 region: CASIPGQGVEDEQFF. The CDR3 nucleotides read TGTGCCAGTATACCGGGACAGGGAGTCGAAGATGAGCAGTTCTTC.

The chain is built from TRBV28 and TRBJ2-7, with TRBD2 matching over 11 bases. Germline trimming cut 8 bases from V and 7 bases from J; bases unmatched to any gene: 10. The length of the CDR3 is 14 residues. Germline CDR1 MDHEN, CDR2 SYDVKM. The CDR3 reads CASDPLAGGVEQYF. The CDR3 DNA sequence: TGTGCCAGCGACCCGTTAGCGGGAGGGGTGGAGCAGTACTTC. The whole variable domain, remainder taken from reference TRBV28 and TRBJ2-7, is DVKVTQSSRYLVKRTGEKVFLECVQDMDHENMFWYRQDPGLGLRLIYFSYDVKMKEKGDIPEGYSVSREKKERFSLILESASTNQTSMYLCASDPLAGGVEQYFGPGTRLTVT.

The chain employs TRBV28 and TRBJ1-5; a possible D gene is TRBD1 (6 bases). Germline V gene sequence: CDR1 MDHEN, CDR2 SYDVKM. Trimming shortened V by 5 bases and J by 3 bases, and 14 bases separated the two germline ends. CDR3 size: 15 residues. In nucleotides, the CDR3 is TGTGCCAGCAGTCACCCGACAGGCCTCAATCAGCCCCAGCATTTT. This encodes CASSHPTGLNQPQHF.

This chain connects TRBV2 to TRBJ2-1, with D possibly matching TRBD2 (6 bases). The CDR3 runs 14 residues. Germline V gene lookup returns CDR1 SNHLY and CDR2 FYNNEI. Trimming removed 8 bases from V and 6 bases from J, with 17 bases in between. For the CDR3, the DNA is TGTGCCAGCGGTACTACCGGGAGTATCAATGAGCAGTTCTTC. Encoded protein: CASGTTGSINEQFF.

The CDR3, as DNA: TGTGCCAGCAGTGAAGCTCTGGGGCCCTACACTGAAGCTTTCTTT. Translating gives CASSEALGPYTEAFF. The rearrangement links TRBV6-1 to TRBJ1-1; D might be TRBD1 (5 bases). Germline V gives CDR1 MNHNS, CDR2 SASEGT. The V end lost 0 bases, the J end lost 3 bases, and 11 bases lay between the germline ends. This CDR3 has 15 residues.

The table lists this clone with a count of one. This rearrangement joins TRBV30 to TRBJ2-7, with a tentative D call TRBD1 (6 bases). V shed 3 bases and J shed 4 bases, with 16 bases lying between them. The germline V gene encodes CDR1 GTSNPN and CDR2 SVGIG (reference sequence). This CDR3 has 14 amino acids. The DNA for the CDR3 is TGTGCCTGGAGGTACGCAGGGGCCCCTTACGAGCAGTACTTC. Encoded protein: CAWRYAGAPYEQYF.